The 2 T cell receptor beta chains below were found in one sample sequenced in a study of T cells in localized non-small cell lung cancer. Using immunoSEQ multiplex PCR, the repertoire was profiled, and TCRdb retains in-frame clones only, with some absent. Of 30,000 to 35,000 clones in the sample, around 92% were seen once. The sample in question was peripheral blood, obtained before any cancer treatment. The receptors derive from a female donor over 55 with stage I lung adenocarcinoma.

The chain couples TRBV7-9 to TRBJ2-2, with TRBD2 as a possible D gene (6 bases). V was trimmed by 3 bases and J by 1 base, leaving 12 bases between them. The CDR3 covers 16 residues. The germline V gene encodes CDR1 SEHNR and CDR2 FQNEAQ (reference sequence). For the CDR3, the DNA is TGTGCCAGCAGCTTCTCGGGACTTCAGAACACCGGGGAGCTGTTTTTT. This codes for CASSFSGLQNTGELFF.

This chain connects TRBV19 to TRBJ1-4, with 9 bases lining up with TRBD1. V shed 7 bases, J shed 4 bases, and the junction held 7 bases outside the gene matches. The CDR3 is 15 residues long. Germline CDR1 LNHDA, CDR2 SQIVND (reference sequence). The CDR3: CASKDRGRGNEKLFF. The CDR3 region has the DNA TGTGCCAGTAAGGACAGGGGTAGGGGTAATGAAAAACTGTTTTTT.